This entry lists 10 T cell receptor beta chains sequenced from one sample in a study of blood T cell repertoires in COVID-19 (dated by TCRdb to about 2020). The library was produced with the immunoSEQ multiplex PCR assay. Imported from immuneACCESS, the table was reduced by TCRdb to in-frame sequences with V and J called. These copies leave out some clones; in studies compared against another copy, an unresolved V gene accounts for under half, and the cause of the remainder is not known. The sample table contains roughly 260,000 clones; only one count was recorded for about 83% of them. Clones ranked in the top ten supply about 3.8% of the sample. Sequencing input: PBMCs or T cells enriched from blood (not recorded which). Receptors were obtained from a woman aged 40 to 55 who had been exposed to COVID-19.

The genes are TRBV5-6 and TRBJ1-6, with 7 bases matching TRBD1. The CDR3 covers 15 residues. CDR1 is SGHDT, CDR2 YYEEEE, per germline. V lost 4 bases, J lost 5 bases, and 6 bases stayed unmatched. The DNA for the CDR3 is TGTGCCAGCAGCCCGGGACAGCTTAATAATTCACCCCTCCACTTT. It encodes CASSPGQLNNSPLHF.

The rearrangement links TRBV7-2 to TRBJ1-1, with a possible D match to TRBD1 (5 bases). The CDR3 totals 13 residues. The V end was cut by 5 bases, the J end by 11 bases, with 18 bases between. Germline CDR1 SGHTA, CDR2 FQGNSA. The CDR3 loop reads CASSPRQSAQAFF. The CDR3 DNA follows: TGTGCCAGCAGCCCCAGACAGTCGGCCCAGGCTTTCTTT. The full variable domain, in which reference TRBV7-2 and TRBJ1-1 provide the parts outside the CDR3, is GAGVSQSPSNKVTEKGKDVELRCDPISGHTALYWYRQSLGQGLEFLIYFQGNSAPDKSGLPSDRFSAERTGGSVSTLTIQRTQQEDSAVYLCASSPRQSAQAFFGQGTRLTVV.

For the CDR3, the DNA is TGTGCCAGCAGCGTCTCCGGGACAGGGGGCGAGACCGGGGAGCTGTTTTTT. Protein: CASSVSGTGGETGELFF. V usage is TRBV9 and J usage is TRBJ2-2, with 12 bases that match TRBD1. There are 17 residues in the CDR3. The germline V gene encodes CDR1 SGDLS and CDR2 YYNGEE. The V segment lost 2 bases and the J segment 5 bases; nucleotides outside the gene matches: 7. Full variable domain (remainder filled in from reference TRBV9 and TRBJ2-2): DSGVTQTPKHLITATGQRVTLRCSPRSGDLSVYWYQQSLDQGLQFLIQYYNGEERAKGNILERFSAQQFPDLHSELNLSSLELGDSALYFCASSVSGTGGETGELFFGEGSRLTVL.

This chain uses TRBV5-6 with TRBJ1-2, with 10 bases that match TRBD1. Looked up from germline, CDR1 is SGHDT and CDR2 is YYEEEE. Trimming took 3 bases from V and 5 from J; bases not matched to a gene: 10. This CDR3 contains 16 residues. The CDR3 nucleotides read TGTGCCAGCAGCTGGGACCGGGACAGGGGATTGTATGGCTACACCTTC. This translates into CASSWDRDRGLYGYTF.

This chain links TRBV29-1 with TRBJ2-6, with a tentative D call TRBD1 (6 bases). The V gene's germline CDR1 is SQVTM and CDR2 ANQGSEA. Trimming removed 7 bases from V and 4 bases from J, with 11 bases in between. The CDR3 sequence is 13 residues long. CDR3 loop: CSATGFGANVLTF. CDR3 sequence (DNA): TGCAGCGCGACAGGCTTCGGGGCCAACGTCCTGACTTTC.

The chain combines TRBV11-3 with TRBJ2-6; the match to TRBD2 covers 8 bases. CDR1 SGHNT and CDR2 YENEEA come from the germline V gene. V gave up 2 bases and J gave up 0 bases; unmatched junction bases: 3. This CDR3 is built from 17 residues. The CDR3: CASSLRLANSGANVLTF. The DNA for the CDR3 is TGTGCCAGCAGCTTAAGACTAGCGAACTCTGGGGCCAACGTCCTGACTTTC.

The V call is TRBV28, the J call TRBJ2-5; TRBD2 agrees at 11 bases. The CDR3 covers 19 residues. The junction had 18 bases not matched to a gene; V was cut back by 4 bases and J by 5 bases. Germline V gene sequence: CDR1 MDHEN, CDR2 SYDVKM. DNA of the CDR3: TGTGCCAGCAGTTCCCGAACGCCGACTAGCGGGGAGCCCCCGGAGACCCAGTACTTC. The encoded protein is CASSSRTPTSGEPPETQYF.

This chain connects TRBV5-1 to TRBJ1-4, with TRBD1 identical over 7 bases. V lost 4 bases, J lost 0 bases, and 9 bases stayed unmatched. From germline, CDR1 is SGHRS and CDR2 YFSETQ. This CDR3 comprises 17 residues. CDR3: CASSRTGLIATNEKLFF. The DNA for the CDR3 is TGCGCCAGCAGCCGGACAGGTTTGATAGCAACTAATGAAAAACTGTTTTTT.

The table lists this clone with a count of one. The chain uses TRBV28 and TRBJ2-1, with 8 bases identical to TRBD2. V lost 7 bases and J lost 4; bases outside the gene matches: 6. This CDR3 region has 14 residues. CDR1 and CDR2 from the germline V gene are MDHEN and SYDVKM. CDR3 amino acids: CASIASGLYNEQFF. In DNA, the CDR3 is TGTGCCAGCATCGCTAGCGGGTTATACAATGAGCAGTTCTTC.

The J gene is TRBJ1-1, the V gene TRBV28; D gene unclear. Trimming pared 2 bases from V and 4 bases from J, leaving 11 bases between. The CDR3 is made up of 14 amino acids. Germline CDR1 and CDR2: MDHEN and SYDVKM. The CDR3 bases are TGTGCCAGCAGTTTACCCGGGAGTGGCACTGAAGCTTTCTTT. Its protein product is CASSLPGSGTEAFF.